These 9 T cell receptor beta chains share one sample of origin, sequenced in a study of cytomegalovirus exposure and HLA in healthy donors. Both 60 Vbeta primers and 13 Jbeta primers went into the PCR. Produced via immunoSEQ multiplex PCR; TCRdb's table is partial and in-frame only. This table holds 85,000 to 110,000 clones, roughly 77% found once. The specimen sequenced was PBMCs. These TCRs come from a woman under 30 in good health and CMV-seropositive.

The chain links TRBV6-4 to TRBJ2-1, with D perhaps TRBD2 (6 bases). V lost 4 bases, J lost 4 bases, and 14 bases lay in between. Per the germline V gene, CDR1 is MRHNA and CDR2 is SNTAGT. The CDR3 contains 15 residues. CDR3 sequence: CASSAESGSYNEQFF. The CDR3 DNA is TGTGCCAGCAGTGCTGAAAGCGGGTCTTACAATGAGCAGTTCTTC.

The chain uses TRBV7-2 and TRBJ2-7; a possible D gene is TRBD2 (6 bases). The CDR3 length is 16 residues. From germline, CDR1 is SGHTA and CDR2 FQGNSA. V was clipped by 5 bases and J by 4 bases, with 21 bases between them. The CDR3 DNA sequence: TGTGCCAGCAGCCTAGTGGGGGGACCCTCGGGATACGAGCAGTACTTC. It is translated as CASSLVGGPSGYEQYF.

The chain couples TRBV7-9 to TRBJ1-1, with no clear D. With 6 bases removed from V and 4 bases from J, the gap between germline ends came to 18 bases. This CDR3 is built from 15 residues. Per germline, CDR1 SEHNR and CDR2 FQNEAQ (reference sequence). The CDR3 region has the DNA TGTGCCAGCAGTCGCGGAAGAGTACCCATCACTGAAGCTTTCTTT. It codes for CASSRGRVPITEAFF.

The chain couples TRBV4-1 to TRBJ2-5; TRBD2 matches at 12 bases. The V gene's germline CDR1 is MGHRA and CDR2 YSYEKL. The CDR3 runs to 17 residues. J was trimmed by 5 bases and V by 3 bases; bases with no gene match: 10. CDR3 in amino acids: CASSHRASGRAGETQYF. CDR3 DNA sequence: TGCGCCAGCAGCCACCGCGCTAGCGGGAGGGCGGGGGAGACCCAGTACTTC.

There are a few counts of this clone. J is TRBJ1-5 and V is TRBV19; D is unclear. V lost 3 bases and J lost 5, with 11 bases in between. The CDR3 sequence is 14 residues long. Per the germline V gene, CDR1 is LNHDA and CDR2 is SQIVND (reference sequence). The CDR3 DNA sequence: TGTGCCAGTAGTATCGGAGGATTCGATCAGCCCCAGCATTTT. Protein sequence: CASSIGGFDQPQHF.

The chain joins TRBV6-5 to TRBJ2-7, with 9 bases that match TRBD1. The CDR3 runs to 14 residues. Germline V gene lookup returns CDR1 MNHEY and CDR2 SVGAGI. V lost 3 bases, J lost 4 bases, and 4 bases stayed unmatched. The CDR3 protein is CASSYAGQGYEQYF. In DNA form, the CDR3 reads TGTGCCAGCAGTTATGCCGGACAGGGGTACGAGCAGTACTTC.

This sequence joins TRBV28 and TRBJ1-1; a weak D match, TRBD1 (6 bases). Germline V gene lookup returns CDR1 MDHEN and CDR2 SYDVKM. Trimming shortened V by 2 bases and J by 7 bases, and 8 bases separated the two germline ends. The CDR3 has 12 residues. CDR3: CASSLGGREAFF. The DNA for the CDR3 is TGTGCCAGCAGTTTAGGGGGCCGTGAAGCTTTCTTT.

The sample holds a few counts of this clone. This chain connects TRBV5-6 to TRBJ2-5; the match to TRBD2 covers 13 bases. This CDR3 comprises 18 residues. Trimming cost V 3 bases and J 2 bases; bases outside gene matches: 10. CDR1 is SGHDT and CDR2 is YYEEEE in the germline V gene. CDR3 sequence: CASSWDPRTSGGQETQYF. As DNA, the CDR3 is TGTGCCAGCAGCTGGGACCCGCGGACTAGCGGGGGACAAGAGACCCAGTACTTC. Full variable domain (missing parts from reference TRBV5-6 and TRBJ2-5): DAGVTQSPTHLIKTRGQQVTLRCSPKSGHDTVSWYQQALGQGPQFIFQYYEEEERQRGNFPDRFSGHQFPNYSSELNVNALLLGDSALYLCASSWDPRTSGGQETQYFGPGTRLLVL.

The chain links TRBV7-8 to TRBJ2-1; 11 bases align to TRBD2. This CDR3 spans 17 amino acids. Germline CDR1 and CDR2: SGHVS and FQNEAQ. Trimming cost V 0 bases and J 4 bases; bases outside gene matches: 5. The CDR3 loop reads CASSLAPGLADYNEQFF. CDR3 nucleotide sequence: TGTGCCAGCAGCTTAGCGCCGGGACTAGCGGATTACAATGAGCAGTTCTTC.